The clone carrying this TCR beta chain has at least ten counts. What it recognizes is unknown. 5'RACE with 10-nucleotide random UMIs generated the cDNA. A single record per CDR3 protein comes from TCRdb applying MiXCR to the 5' RACE reads. The data show under 50,000 distinct CDR3 sequences, under 14% seen once. The data belong to a study of neurological immune-mediated disorders. Notes on the study in general: None of the CDR3 amino acid sequences of expanded clones were shared across subjects, and this suggested private repertoires in all groups.

The length of the CDR3 is 13 residues. Germline lookup yields CDR1 ENHRY and CDR2 SYGVKD. J lost 11 bases, V lost 3 bases, and 8 bases had no gene match. Sequences were obtained from CD4+ T cells from blood. V is TRBV10-3 and J is TRBJ1-1; the match to TRBD1 covers 8 bases. The sequence was collected from a woman aged 25 to 39 with HTLV-1-associated myelopathy (HAM/TSP). The CDR3 sequence is CAISEDRGNWAFF. DNA of the CDR3: TGTGCCATCAGTGAAGACAGGGGAAATTGGGCTTTCTTT.